A selection of T cell receptor beta chains follows, all from one sample in a study of CD8 T cells in Susac syndrome. A single record per CDR3 protein comes from TCRdb applying MiXCR to the immunoSEQ multiplex PCR reads. The table has more than 95,000 distinct CDR3 sequences, about 93% seen once; the top ten hold over 0.07%. Sequencing was done on a sample of CD4+ T cells from PBMCs. These TCRs come from a human donor in good health. Both conserved end residues are part of each CDR3. Each record gives: CDR3 DNA, CDR3 protein, V gene, D gene, J gene, clone size. D genes are given only for firm matches. Clone size, where shown, is once, few, many, or a class for clones that have expanded.

TGCAGTGCTAGTCCAGGGAGTGGGGATCAGCCCCAGCATTTT	CSASPGSGDQPQHF	TRBV20-1	.	TRBJ1-5	.
TGCGCCAGCAGTCAACCTCTCTACGAGCAGTACTTC	CASSQPLYEQYF	TRBV23-1	.	TRBJ2-7	.
.	CISVSEARRQFNQPQHF	TRBV7-5	.	TRBJ1-5	.
TGTGCCAGCAGCACGACTAGCGGGCGCTCCTACGAGCAGTACTTC	CASSTTSGRSYEQYF	TRBV7-2	TRBD2	TRBJ2-7	.
TGTGCCAGCAGCCAAGTAGCGGGAGGCCCCCATGAGCAGTTCTTC	CASSQVAGGPHEQFF	TRBV3-1	TRBD2	TRBJ2-1	.
TGTGCCAGCAGAGCAGGGGGTAACACCGGGGAGCTGTTTTTT	CASRAGGNTGELFF	TRBV2	TRBD1	TRBJ2-2	.
TGTGCCATCAGTGAGTCTGACAGGTTTTCCTACGAGCAGTACTTC	CAISESDRFSYEQYF	TRBV10-3	.	TRBJ2-7	.
TGTGCCAGCAGCCAAGCCTGGGACAGAGGAGGCTACACCTTC	CASSQAWDRGGYTF	TRBV3-1	TRBD1	TRBJ1-2	.
TGTGCCAGCAGTCCCCGAGGGAACACTGAAGCTTTCTTT	CASSPRGNTEAFF	TRBV3-1	.	TRBJ1-1	.
TGCAGTGCTAGGGGGGATACTGGGGCCAACGTCCTGACTTTC	CSARGDTGANVLTF	TRBV20-1	.	TRBJ2-6	.
TGTGCCAGCAGCCCCCGACAGTCCACTAGCACAGATACGCAGTATTTT	CASSPRQSTSTDTQYF	TRBV13	.	TRBJ2-3	once
TGCAGCGTTGAAGGAGGGGGAGAAAACATTCAGTACTTC	CSVEGGGENIQYF	TRBV29-1	.	TRBJ2-4	.
TGCAGTGCCGCCCGAGCGGGAGGGTACAATGAGCAGTTCTTC	CSAARAGGYNEQFF	TRBV20-1	TRBD2	TRBJ2-1	.
TGTGCCAGCAGTCCCTCCAGGGTTAGTGAGCAGTTCTTC	CASSPSRVSEQFF	TRBV6-5	.	TRBJ2-1	.
TGTGCCAGTAGTACCGCCGGACTAGGCCTAGTACAAGAGACCCAGTACTTC	CASSTAGLGLVQETQYF	TRBV19	TRBD2	TRBJ2-5	.
TGTGCCAGTAGCCCCGGACAGGGCCGGAACACTGAAGCTTTCTTT	CASSPGQGRNTEAFF	TRBV19	TRBD1	TRBJ1-1	.
TGTGCCCAAAGGATAGGGACATTGAACACTGAAGCTTTCTTT	CAQRIGTLNTEAFF	TRBV12-3/TRBV12-4	.	TRBJ1-1	once
TGCGCCAGCAGCGACGGGACAGCCACCTACAATGAGCAGTTCTTC	CASSDGTATYNEQFF	TRBV5-1	TRBD1	TRBJ2-1	.
TGTGCCAGCAGCTTAGCGTACCAGAGGGCCAACGTCCTGACTTTC	CASSLAYQRANVLTF	TRBV7-9	.	TRBJ2-6	.
TGTGCCAGTAGTATCCAGGAGACAGGCTATGGCTACACCTTC	CASSIQETGYGYTF	TRBV19	.	TRBJ1-2	.